The next 20 T cell receptor delta chains were all read from a single sample in a study of γδ T cells in repeated Plasmodium falciparum infection. Vgamma9/Vdelta2+ and Vdelta2-negative gammadelta T cells were flow-sorted from PBMC for bulk sequencing. TCRdb called clones anew from the multiplex PCR reads with CATT. The sample has about 57,000 delta-chain clones, around 1.7% seen once; the top ten hold approximately 16%. The specimen sequenced was gamma-delta T cells from blood. These receptor sequences come from a pool of human donors (malaria-infected and uninfected, not separated).

This clone was observed at least ten times. A far larger clone is a single base away, which makes a read error likely. Other DNA sequences from this sample encode an identical CDR3 as well. In DNA form, the CDR3 reads TGTGCCTGTGACTTGCTGGGGGACCACACCGATAAACTCATCTTT. Its translation is CACDLLGDHTDKLIF. V usage is TRDV2 and J usage is TRDJ1; TRDD3 matches 8 bases. The junction had 5 bases not matched to a gene; V was cut back by 3 bases and J by 0 bases. Germline values: CDR1 GEAIGNYY, CDR2 EKD. CDR3 size: 15 residues.

About this clone: This DNA's translation and the protein TCRdb lists, from a much larger clone, do not match at residue 21, likely due to a read error; the protein shown is translated from the DNA. There is no J gene call, but TRAV38-2/DV8 is given as the V gene; the D segment call TRDD3 is taken from the table without a DNA check. The CDR3 sequence is 23 residues long. Germline V gene sequence: CDR1 TSESDYY, CDR2 QEAYKQQN. CDR3 amino acids: CAYRSASPTDYGPWGPLTDKPIF. Written as DNA, the CDR3 is TGTGCTTATAGGAGCGCGTCTCCTACGGACTACGGCCCCTGGGGGCCACTGACCGATAAACCCATCTTT.

Turning to this clone: For this DNA, TCRdb reports the protein of a much larger clone, which diverges at residue 7, most likely from a read error; the protein presented here is translated directly from the DNA. V and J are TRDV1 and TRDJ1; TRDD3 aligns across 10 bases. Per germline, CDR1 TSWWSYY and CDR2 QGS. The CDR3 length is 18 residues. Unmatched junction bases numbered 17, after V lost 6 bases and J lost 4 bases. The CDR3 DNA sequence: TGTGCTCTTGGTATTCACAACCATGGGGGGGATACGAACGATAAACTCATCTTT. Protein product: CALGIHNHGGDTNDKLIF.

This clone was counted between two and nine times. A read error likely explains why the TCRdb protein, taken from a much larger clone, differs from this DNA's translation at residue 6; the protein shown is translated from the DNA. This chain joins TRAV38-2/DV8 and TRDJ1, with TRDD3 matching 7 bases. Germline V lookup: CDR1 TSESDYY, CDR2 QEAYKQQN. The CDR3 spans 22 residues. J was trimmed by 0 bases and V by 7 bases; bases with no gene match: 30. CDR3 DNA sequence: TGTGCTTATCGTCCATCCCTGTTCGGAAAGCACTGGGGACCTCAGTACACCGATAAACTCATCTTT. Protein: CAYRPSLFGKHWGPQYTDKLIF.

This clone was recorded many times. TCRdb's entry gives the protein of a much larger clone, which mismatches this DNA's translation at residue 13, likely from a read error; the protein reported here is translated from the DNA. The CDR3 sequence: CALGGSFFLLMGTVTDKLIF. The CDR3 DNA sequence: TGTGCTCTTGGGGGGTCCTTTTTCCTACTCATGGGGACAGTAACCGATAAACTCATCTTT. The rearrangement links TRDV1 to TRDJ1; 7 nucleotides align to TRDD2. V dropped 4 bases and J dropped 2; count of bases not matched to a gene: 22. This CDR3 is 20 amino acids long. Per germline, CDR1 TSWWSYY and CDR2 QGS.

This clone was picked up many times. TCRdb's protein for this DNA is that of a much larger clone and differs from the translation at residue 9, likely a read error; the protein shown is the DNA translation. This chain uses TRDV1 with TRDJ1; D could derive from TRDD2 or TRDD3 (5 bases each). The CDR3 totals 18 residues. V was pared by 2 bases and J by 7 bases, with 26 bases between. Germline loops: CDR1 TSWWSYY, CDR2 QGS. The CDR3 coding sequence is TGTGCTCTTGGGGAAGCCTTCTTCCCCGACGGGAGAGGGGGTAAACTCATCTTT. Protein sequence: CALGEAFFPDGRGGKLIF.

This clone was seen only a few times. A far larger clone is only one base removed, so a read error is likely. The DNA is omitted, as the CDR3 cannot be located on it reliably, and the CDR3 follows TCRdb's listing. Different DNA sequences within this sample yield the same CDR3. The V gene was identified as TRDV2, while no J gene was called; the DNA was not compared with TRDD3, the D call given in the table. The CDR3 numbers 18 amino acids, ends counted. Germline V CDR1 and CDR2: GEAIGNYY, EKD. This CDR3 is CACDTVKRDTSLGDKLIF.

This clone was observed a handful of times. This probably arose from a read error, given a far larger clone one base away. The same CDR3 is also encoded by other DNA sequences in this sample. CDR3 nucleotide sequence: TGTGCCTTCTCCTCTCCTACCGGGTTGTCATGGAACACCGATAAACTCATCTTT. Protein product: CAFSSPTGLSWNTDKLIF. The chain couples TRDV3 to TRDJ1, with a possible D match to TRDD2 (6 bases). Germline lookup yields CDR1 TVYSNPD and CDR2 GDNSRS (reference sequence). The CDR3 is 18 residues long. The V gene lost 3 bases and the J gene lost 0 bases, with 26 bases spanning the gap.

This clone was observed many times. A much larger clonotype is one base distant, so this may be a read error. The same CDR3 can be traced to other DNA sequences in this sample. The gene calls are TRDV1 and TRDJ1; 9 bases are shared with TRDD2. This CDR3 is built from 18 residues. From germline, CDR1 is TSWWSYY and CDR2 QGS. The CDR3 bases are TGTGCTCTCGGGGAACTTGACCCCTTCCTACGGCACACCGATAAACTCATCTTT. This sequence encodes CALGELDPFLRHTDKLIF.

In this sample, this clone turned up a few times. A read error likely explains this, since a far larger clone differs by one base. The same CDR3 also results from other DNA sequences found in this sample. The V gene is TRDV2, but the J gene lacks a call; the D call in the table, TRDD3, was not verified against the DNA. CDR1 and CDR2 from the germline V gene are GEAIGNYY and EKD. The CDR3 is made up of 19 amino acids. The CDR3 coding sequence is TGTGCCTGTGCACTGGGGGATAAACGAGGCTCCTGGGACACCCGACAGATGTTCTTC. It is translated as CACALGDKRGSWDTRQMFF.

Of note for this clone: A read error may be the cause here, since a much bigger clone is one base away. The rearrangement links TRDV1 to TRDJ1; the match to TRDD3 covers 8 bases. TCRdb carries no J gene annotation; the J gene was assigned here by matching the DNA with germline. Trimming removed 2 bases from V and 5 bases from J; junction bases left unmatched: 13. Looked up from germline, CDR1 is TSWWSYY and CDR2 is QGS. This CDR3 spans 17 amino acids. In DNA, the CDR3 is TGTGCTCTTGGGGAAACGCTACAAGGGATACGCTGGGATAAACTCATCTTT. Amino acid sequence: CALGETLQGIRWDKLIF.

Comments on this clone: The protein that TCRdb holds for this DNA derives from a much larger clone and differs from the translated DNA at residue 18, which likely indicates a read error; the protein shown here is translated from the DNA. The CDR3 DNA sequence: TGTGCTCTTGGGGAACTCAAGGTACCTACTGGGGATAAGCCCGGGGACACCAATAAACTCATCTTT. It encodes CALGELKVPTGDKPGDTNKLIF. The genes are TRDV1 and TRDJ1, with 7 bases identical to TRDD3. TCRdb leaves out the J gene; it was filled in here by matching the DNA to germline. Germline V gene sequence: CDR1 TSWWSYY, CDR2 QGS. There are 22 residues in the CDR3.

This clone was observed a few times. The protein that TCRdb holds for this DNA derives from a much larger clone and differs from the translated DNA at residue 7, which likely indicates a read error; the protein shown here is translated from the DNA. The gene calls are TRDV1 and TRDJ1; 11 bases are a match to TRDD3. The J gene was not available in TCRdb and was assigned here by matching the DNA to germline segments. Germline V gives CDR1 TSWWSYY, CDR2 QGS. CDR3 size: 21 residues. The V and J ends lost 4 bases and 7 bases, in that order; junction bases with no gene match: 26. The chain's CDR3 is CALGVPPYGIWGIRPGVKLIF. The CDR3 DNA reads TGTGCTCTTGGGGTTCCTCCCTACGGGATATGGGGGATACGCCCAGGGGTTAAACTCATCTTT.

In the case of this clone: This sequence is one base from a far larger clone and is likely a read error. Within the sample, other DNA sequences also encode this same CDR3. The genes are TRDV1 and TRDJ1, with 12 bases that match TRDD3. There are 23 residues in the CDR3. Germline V gene sequence: CDR1 TSWWSYY, CDR2 QGS. CDR3: CALGELGPSYDWGIQGNTDKLIF. The CDR3, as DNA: TGTGCTCTTGGGGAACTGGGGCCTTCCTACGACTGGGGGATACAAGGGAACACCGACAAACTCATCTTT.

Concerning this clone: Possible read error: a much larger clone is one base away. The rearrangement links TRDV1 to TRDJ1, with no clear D. Between the trimmed V and J ends, which lost 2 bases and 0 bases, there was a span of 19 bases. CDR3 size: 18 residues. CDR1 is TSWWSYY, CDR2 QGS, per germline. The DNA for the CDR3 is TGTGCTCTTGGGGAAACATGTTGTCCCCACCAGTACACCGATAAACTCATCTTT. This gives the protein CALGETCCPHQYTDKLIF.

A note on this clone: This is likely an artifact of a read error, given a far larger clone one base away. This CDR3 is also generated by other DNA sequences in the sample. V usage is TRDV1 and J usage is TRDJ1; TRDD3 aligns across 13 bases. The J gene is absent in TCRdb and was assigned here via DNA matching to germline. Per germline, CDR1 TSWWSYY and CDR2 QGS. With V trimmed by 0 bases and J by 0 bases, 34 bases remained unmatched. The CDR3 runs 28 residues. CDR3 protein: CALGELSHGFLREPYWGIRRAYTDKLIF. The CDR3 DNA reads as TGTGCTCTTGGGGAACTTAGTCATGGATTCCTAAGGGAGCCGTACTGGGGGATACGTAGGGCGTACACCGATAAACTCATCTTT.

This clone was counted many times. Being one base from a much bigger clone, this may be a read error. In the same sample, other DNA sequences code for this CDR3. The V and J genes are TRDV1 and TRDJ1; D is unresolved. V lost 0 bases and J lost 7, with 24 bases in between. This CDR3 is 18 amino acids long. CDR1 is TSWWSYY, CDR2 QGS, per germline. Here the CDR3 reads CALGELFPIPGESGKLIF. The CDR3 DNA follows: TGTGCTCTTGGGGAACTTTTCCCCATTCCGGGCGAATCGGGTAAACTCATCTTT.

This clone appeared a few times. The amino acid sequence in TCRdb belongs to a much larger clone and departs from this DNA's translation at residue 17, likely a sequencing read error; the sequence shown is translated from the DNA. This chain uses TRDV1 with TRDJ1; 9 nucleotides match TRDD2. TCRdb does not report a J gene; here it was assigned by matching the DNA to germline references. V shed 9 bases and J 0 bases; nucleotides not matched to a gene: 38. CDR3 size: 25 residues. CDR1 TSWWSYY and CDR2 QGS come from the germline V gene. DNA of the CDR3: TGTGCTCTCTTACCCAAACCGACCTTCCTACCTCTTTTAATTGTACTGAGGGATTACACCGATAAACTCATCTTT. It translates to CALLPKPTFLPLLIVLRDYTDKLIF.

This clone has a count of ten or more. TCRdb's protein for this DNA is that of a much larger clone and differs from the translation at residue 15, likely a read error; the protein shown is the DNA translation. No J gene was named, though the V gene is TRDV1; the listed D gene, TRDD3, was not tested against the DNA. The CDR3 is made up of 17 amino acids. CDR1 and CDR2 from the germline V gene are TSWWSYY and QGS. The CDR3, as DNA: TGTGCTCTTGGAAAAGGTGAAGGCTGGGGGATTTGCGATAAACCCATCTTT. This gives the protein CALGKGEGWGICDKPIF.

In this sample, this clone turned up a few times. A read error is likely here: a far larger clone is one base away. Other DNA sequences in this sample translate to the same CDR3. The chain has TRDV2 and TRDJ2, with a tentative D call TRDD3 (5 bases). Since TCRdb gives no J gene, matching the DNA to germline was used here to assign it. V shed 0 bases and J shed 5 bases, with 9 bases lying between them. The CDR3 is 14 amino acids. Germline-derived CDR1 and CDR2 are GEAIGNYY and EKD. The CDR3 is CACDTITGTAQLFF. The CDR3 DNA reads as TGTGCCTGTGACACCATTACTGGAACAGCACAACTCTTCTTT.